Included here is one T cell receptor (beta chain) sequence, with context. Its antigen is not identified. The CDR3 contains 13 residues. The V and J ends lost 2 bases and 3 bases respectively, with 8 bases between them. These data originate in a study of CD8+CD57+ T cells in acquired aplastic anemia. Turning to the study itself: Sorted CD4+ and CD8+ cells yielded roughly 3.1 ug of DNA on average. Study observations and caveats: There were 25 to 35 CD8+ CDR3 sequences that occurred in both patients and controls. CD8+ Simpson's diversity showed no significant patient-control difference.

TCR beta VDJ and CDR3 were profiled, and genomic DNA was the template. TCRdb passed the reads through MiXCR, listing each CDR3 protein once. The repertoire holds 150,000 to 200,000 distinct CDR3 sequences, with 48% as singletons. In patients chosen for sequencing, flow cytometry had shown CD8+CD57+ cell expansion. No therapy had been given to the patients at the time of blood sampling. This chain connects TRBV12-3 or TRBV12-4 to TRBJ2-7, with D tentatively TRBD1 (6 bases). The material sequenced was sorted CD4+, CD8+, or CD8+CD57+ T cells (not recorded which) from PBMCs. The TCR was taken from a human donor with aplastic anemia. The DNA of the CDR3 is TGTGCCAGCAGTTTAATACAGGGCTACGAGCAGTACTTC. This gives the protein CASSLIQGYEQYF.